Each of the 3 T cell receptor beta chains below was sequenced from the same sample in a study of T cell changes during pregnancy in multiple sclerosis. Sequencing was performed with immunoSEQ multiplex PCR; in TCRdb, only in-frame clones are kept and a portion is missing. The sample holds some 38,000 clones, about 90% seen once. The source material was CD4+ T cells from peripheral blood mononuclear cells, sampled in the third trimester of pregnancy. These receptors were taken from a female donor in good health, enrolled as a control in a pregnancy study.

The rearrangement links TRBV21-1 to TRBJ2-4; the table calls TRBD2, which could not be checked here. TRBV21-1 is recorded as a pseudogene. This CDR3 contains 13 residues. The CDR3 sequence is CASSKGYLNIQYF. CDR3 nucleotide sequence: TGTGCCAGCAGCAAAGGCTACCTTAACATTCAGTACTTC.

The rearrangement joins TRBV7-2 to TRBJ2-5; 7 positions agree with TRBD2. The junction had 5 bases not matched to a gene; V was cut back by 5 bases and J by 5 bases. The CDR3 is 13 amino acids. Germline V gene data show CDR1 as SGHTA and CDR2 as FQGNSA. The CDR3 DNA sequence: TGTGCCAGCAGCCCCTCCGGGGGGGAGACCCAGTACTTC. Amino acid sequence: CASSPSGGETQYF.

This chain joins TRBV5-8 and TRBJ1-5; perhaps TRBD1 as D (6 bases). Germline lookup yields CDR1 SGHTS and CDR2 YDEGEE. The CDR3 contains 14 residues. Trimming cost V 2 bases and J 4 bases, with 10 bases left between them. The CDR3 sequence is CASSFQGLNQPQHF. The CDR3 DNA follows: TGTGCCAGCAGCTTCCAGGGGCTGAATCAGCCCCAGCATTTT. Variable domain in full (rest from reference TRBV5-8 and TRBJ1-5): EAGVTQSPTHLIKTRGQQATLRCSPISGHTSVYWYQQALGLGLQFLLWYDEGEERNRGNFPPRFSGRQFPNYSSELNVNALELEDSALYLCASSFQGLNQPQHFGDGTRLSIL.